Listed below are T cell receptor beta chains from one sample, sequenced in a study of T cells in Graves' hyperthyroidism and ophthalmopathy. Using its own MiXCR run on the multiplex PCR reads, TCRdb lists one record per CDR3 protein. The sample carries about 590,000 distinct CDR3 sequences, 15% to 19% recorded once. The specimen was blood. The receptors derive from a woman aged 25 to 39 with Graves' hyperthyroidism. The CDR3 runs from the conserved cysteine through the conserved F or W. D genes are given only for firm matches. Clone size is not always given. Where it is, it says once, few, many or a class for expanded clones.

many	-	TRBJ1-5	TRBV28	CASSRRKATALNQPQHF	TGTGCCAGCAGTCGGAGGAAGGCGACAGCCCTCAATCAGCCCCAGCATTTT
many	TRBD1	TRBJ2-1	TRBV29-1	CSVGTGNYNEQFF	TGCAGCGTGGGGACAGGGAACTACAATGAGCAGTTCTTC
-	-	TRBJ1-1	TRBV20-1	CSASKGGRGNTEAFF	TGCAGTGCTAGTAAGGGGGGGCGGGGGAACACTGAAGCTTTCTTT
few	TRBD2	TRBJ2-7	TRBV4-1	CASSQGPGLAYEQYF	TGCGCCAGCAGCCAGGGACCGGGACTAGCGTACGAGCAGTACTTC
-	-	TRBJ2-1	TRBV13	CASSLYGISYNEQFF	TGTGCCAGCAGCTTATATGGGATTTCCTACAATGAGCAGTTCTTC
many	TRBD2	TRBJ2-1	TRBV12-3/TRBV12-4	CASSLGGRDEQFF	TGTGCCAGCAGTTTGGGCGGGAGGGATGAGCAGTTCTTC
-	-	TRBJ1-6	TRBV6-1	CASSERPVNSPLHF	TGTGCCAGCAGTGAGAGACCGGTTAATTCACCCCTCCACTTT
-	TRBD2	TRBJ2-1	TRBV6-5	CASSYRGLEDEQFF	TGTGCCAGCAGTTACCGAGGACTAGAGGATGAGCAGTTCTTC
few	-	TRBJ2-1	TRBV2	CASSSELEMVRFF	TGTGCCAGCAGTTCCGAACTAGAGATGGTAAGGTTCTTC
-	-	TRBJ2-1	TRBV6-2/TRBV6-3	CATQPGISYNEQFF	TGTGCCACCCAACCGGGTATCTCCTACAATGAGCAGTTCTTC
many	-	TRBJ2-7	TRBV10-3	CAISETNEQYF	TGTGCCATCAGTGAGACAAACGAGCAGTACTTC
-	-	TRBJ2-7	TRBV3-1	CASSQTSGPSYEQYF	TGTGCCAGCAGCCAAACCTCGGGACCATCCTACGAGCAGTACTTC
-	-	TRBJ1-1	TRBV12-3/TRBV12-4	CASKGGGLNTEAFF	TGTGCCAGCAAGGGGGGGGGACTGAACACTGAAGCTTTCTTT
many	-	TRBJ1-1	TRBV6-1	CASSQSFRNTEAFF	TGTGCCAGCAGTCAATCATTTCGGAACACTGAAGCTTTCTTT
many	TRBD1	TRBJ2-7	TRBV18	CASSPGQGREQYF	TGTGCCAGCTCACCGGGACAGGGGCGCGAGCAGTACTTC
few	TRBD1	TRBJ2-1	TRBV6-1	CASSSNDRGYGNEQFF	TGTGCCAGCAGTTCTAACGACAGGGGGTATGGGAATGAGCAGTTCTTC